A single sample is the source of the 20 T cell receptor beta chains below, sequenced in a study of cytomegalovirus exposure and HLA in healthy donors (dated by TCRdb to 2016 to 2017). The library was built by means of the immunoSEQ multiplex PCR assay. For the multiplex PCR, a mixture combining 60 forward primers for TCR Vbeta segments and 13 reverse primers for TCR Jbeta segments was used. TCRdb holds this immuneACCESS table with in-frame rearrangements only. Some clones are missing; in checked studies, unresolved V genes explain under half, and the rest has no known cause. The sample table records more than 150,000 clones; under 85% of these occur just once. 1.6% of the sample is in the top ten clones. Sequencing input: PBMCs. These receptors all stem from a man aged 50-59 years in good health and CMV-seronegative.

The rearrangement joins TRBV7-2 to TRBJ1-5, with TRBD1 identical over 7 bases. The length of the CDR3 is 15 residues. The junction had 11 bases not matched to a gene; V was cut back by 5 bases and J by 7 bases. CDR1 is SGHTA and CDR2 is FQGNSA in the germline V gene. CDR3 sequence: CASSPGTVAGQPQHF. The CDR3 DNA follows: TGTGCCAGCAGCCCCGGGACAGTTGCAGGACAGCCCCAGCATTTT.

This chain's CDR3 is CASKRGDYGYTF. In DNA form, the CDR3 reads TGTGCCAGCAAACGGGGGGACTATGGCTACACCTTC. The rearrangement uses TRBV28 and TRBJ1-2; TRBD1 is a possible D gene (5 bases). Trimming cost V 7 bases and J 3 bases, with 9 bases left between them. Germline V lookup: CDR1 MDHEN, CDR2 SYDVKM. CDR3 length equals 12 residues.

To note about this clone: Its ends do not fully match the called genes, so a read error is possible. This chain links TRBV7-9 with TRBJ2-5, with 9 positions matching TRBD2. Germline assignment: CDR1 SEHNR and CDR2 FQNEAQ (reference sequence). The CDR3 loop spans 17 amino acids. The CDR3 here is CSSSLALGSGRRETQYF. In nucleotides, the CDR3 is TGTTCCAGCAGCTTAGCGTTGGGTAGCGGGAGACGAGAGACCCAGTACTTC.

The V call is TRBV18, the J call TRBJ2-7; D is possibly TRBD1 (5 bases). Germline CDR1 reads KGHSH; CDR2 reads LQKENI. Trimming pared 3 bases from V and 5 bases from J, leaving 8 bases between. This CDR3 is built from 12 residues. CDR3: CASSPDSNEQYF. Written as DNA, the CDR3 is TGTGCCAGCTCACCTGACAGTAACGAGCAGTACTTC.

The chain combines TRBV2 with TRBJ1-6; 8 bases are a match to TRBD1. The trim removed 8 bases at V and 6 bases at J, leaving 9 bases unmatched. The CDR3 runs to 15 residues. Germline CDR1 and CDR2: SNHLY and FYNNEI. CDR3 loop: CASARRTGINSPLHF. CDR3 bases: TGTGCCAGCGCCCGTAGGACAGGGATTAATTCACCCCTCCACTTT.

The chain couples TRBV28 to TRBJ2-7; 8 bases are shared with TRBD2. In germline, CDR1 is MDHEN, CDR2 SYDVKM. The CDR3 is 14 residues long. V gave up 6 bases and J gave up 1 base; unmatched junction bases: 5. The chain's CDR3 is CASRGGLDSYEQYF. CDR3 DNA sequence: TGTGCCAGCAGAGGGGGACTAGATTCCTACGAGCAGTACTTC.

The chain joins TRBV18 to TRBJ1-3; 9 bases map to TRBD1. In germline, CDR1 is KGHSH, CDR2 LQKENI. The CDR3 is made up of 15 amino acids. The V segment lost 4 bases and the J segment 1 base; nucleotides outside the gene matches: 2. CDR3 loop: CASSRDRVSGNTIYF. The CDR3 DNA reads TGTGCCAGCTCACGGGACAGGGTGTCTGGAAACACCATATATTTT.

V and J are TRBV2 and TRBJ2-1; TRBD2 matches at 11 bases. The CDR3 length is 17 residues. Germline CDR1 and CDR2: SNHLY and FYNNEI. Trimming at V came to 4 bases and at J to 6 bases, leaving 11 bases not matched to a gene. As DNA, the CDR3 is TGTGCCAGCAGTGCTGGAGTAGCGGGGGGGCGCGGCAATGAGCAGTTCTTC. It specifies CASSAGVAGGRGNEQFF.

This clone showed up just a few times. The genes are TRBV19 and TRBJ2-7; 10 bases match TRBD1. V lost 4 bases to trimming and J lost 6 bases; unmatched junction nucleotides: 3. The germline V gene encodes CDR1 LNHDA and CDR2 SQIVND (reference sequence). The CDR3 totals 13 residues. The DNA for the CDR3 is TGTGCCAGTAGTACGGGGACAGGGGTCGAGCAGTACTTC. It encodes CASSTGTGVEQYF. Filled out from reference TRBV19 and TRBJ2-7, the complete variable domain reads DGGITQSPKYLFRKEGQNVTLSCEQNLNHDAMYWYRQDPGQGLRLIYYSQIVNDFQKGDIAEGYSVSREKKESFPLTVTSAQKNPTAFYLCASSTGTGVEQYFGPGTRLTVT.

The rearrangement uses TRBV6-6 and TRBJ1-3; 8 bases match TRBD1. CDR1 is MNHNY and CDR2 is SVGAGI in the germline V gene (reference sequence). Unmatched junction bases numbered 8, after V lost 6 bases and J lost 1 base. This CDR3 comprises 16 residues. Written as DNA, the CDR3 is TGTGCCAGCAGCCTTGGACAGGGCGCTTCTGGAAACACCATATATTTT. This encodes CASSLGQGASGNTIYF.

This clone came up once. The V call is TRBV4-1, the J call TRBJ2-3; D call uncertain. Germline V gives CDR1 MGHRA, CDR2 YSYEKL. The CDR3 contains 12 residues. V was pared by 4 bases and J by 5 bases, with 7 bases between. DNA of the CDR3: TGCGCCAGCAGCCGCCGCGTAGATACGCAGTATTTT. Protein sequence: CASSRRVDTQYF.

V gene TRBV6-5 combines with J gene TRBJ1-2; D is possibly TRBD1 (6 bases). This CDR3 contains 15 residues. V was cut by 0 bases and J by 8 bases, with 16 bases left in between. The V gene's germline CDR1 is MNHEY and CDR2 SVGAGI. The CDR3 region has the DNA TGTGCCAGCAGTTACTCGCATCAGGGGCTTCTCGGCTACACCTTC. Protein sequence: CASSYSHQGLLGYTF.

The V and J genes are TRBV6-1 and TRBJ2-3, with TRBD1 matching 7 bases. Germline V CDR1 and CDR2: MNHNS, SASEGT. V gave up 4 bases and J gave up 11 bases; unmatched junction bases: 15. The CDR3 sequence is 15 residues long. CDR3 amino acids: CASSVTGVNEYGQYF. Here the CDR3 DNA reads TGTGCCAGCAGTGTTACAGGGGTTAACGAATACGGGCAGTATTTT.

As concerns this clone: The junction departs from the called germline gene at one end, perhaps through a read error. The V call is TRBV7-9, the J call TRBJ1-1; unclear D gene. CDR1 and CDR2 (germline): SEHNR, FQNEAQ (reference sequence). The CDR3 has 17 amino acids. The CDR3 DNA is TGTTCCAGCAGCCCCCGGTTGTTGGGCAGGCAGAACACTGAAGCTTTCTTT. Encoded protein: CSSSPRLLGRQNTEAFF.

The chain joins TRBV5-8 to TRBJ2-5, with 10 positions matching TRBD1. Germline loops: CDR1 SGHTS, CDR2 YDEGEE. The CDR3 length is 15 residues. V lost 0 bases, J lost 2 bases, and 1 base stayed unmatched. The CDR3 region has the DNA TGTGCCAGCAGCTTGGTGGGACAGGGGCAAGAGACCCAGTACTTC. This encodes CASSLVGQGQETQYF.

The V and J genes are TRBV14 and TRBJ2-1, with D unresolved. This CDR3 has 15 amino acids. Trimming cost V 2 bases and J 2 bases, with 10 bases left between them. Germline V gene lookup returns CDR1 SGHDN and CDR2 FVKESK. The CDR3 spells CASSQRGLTYNEQFF. DNA for the CDR3: TGTGCCAGCAGCCAACGCGGCCTAACCTACAATGAGCAGTTCTTC.

The chain couples TRBV2 to TRBJ2-3; 11 nucleotides line up with TRBD2. With V trimmed by 9 bases and J by 9 bases, 8 bases remained unmatched. The CDR3 spans 13 residues. CDR1 is SNHLY and CDR2 is FYNNEI in the germline V gene. The CDR3 DNA reads as TGTGCCAGGGAGACTAGCGGGGCTGGAACGCAGTATTTT. Its translation is CARETSGAGTQYF.

The genes are TRBV19 and TRBJ2-5; D is possibly TRBD2 (5 bases). Germline CDR1 reads LNHDA; CDR2 reads SQIVND (reference sequence). V lost 5 bases to trimming and J lost 1 base, with 8 bases between them. The length of the CDR3 is 13 residues. CDR3 sequence reads: CASSVSAQETQYF. Written as DNA, the CDR3 is TGTGCCAGTAGTGTTAGCGCCCAAGAGACCCAGTACTTC.

In its sample, this clone was seen once. The chain is built from TRBV19 and TRBJ1-2, with a weak D call TRBD1 (6 bases). Trimming stripped 7 bases from V and 2 bases from J, with 17 bases between. Germline V gives CDR1 LNHDA, CDR2 SQIVND (reference sequence). The CDR3 is made up of 15 amino acids. This chain's CDR3 is CASKGDRFGNYGYTF. The CDR3 coding sequence is TGTGCCAGTAAGGGTGACAGGTTTGGGAACTATGGCTACACCTTC. Variable domain in full (rest from reference TRBV19 and TRBJ1-2): DGGITQSPKYLFRKEGQNVTLSCEQNLNHDAMYWYRQDPGQGLRLIYYSQIVNDFQKGDIAEGYSVSREKKESFPLTVTSAQKNPTAFYLCASKGDRFGNYGYTFGSGTRLTVV.

This sequence joins TRBV4-1 and TRBJ1-1; TRBD1 agrees at 11 bases. Germline-derived CDR1 and CDR2 are MGHRA and YSYEKL. With V trimmed by 4 bases and J by 1 base, 5 bases remained unmatched. The CDR3 totals 16 residues. The CDR3 region has the DNA TGCGCCAGCAGCCCAGGACAGGGGGCTCGGAACACTGAAGCTTTCTTT. Its translation is CASSPGQGARNTEAFF.